This TCR beta chain derives from a study of shared clonotypes between healthy human individuals. TCRdb keeps only in-frame clones here, not all; method: immunoSEQ multiplex PCR. The sample holds about 380,000 clones, approximately 97% seen once. To note about this clone: Antigen specificity is unknown.

Study observations and caveats: Rarefaction indicated that sorted-subset sequencing remained incomplete although depth was large.

Deletions cut 6 bases from V and 5 bases from J, with 16 bases between. There are 14 residues in the CDR3. Looked up from germline, CDR1 is ENHRY and CDR2 is SYGVKD. This TCR derives from a man aged 30-40 years in good health. The J gene is TRBJ1-2, the V gene TRBV10-3; D gene unclear. Sequencing used memory CD8+ T cells sorted from blood. Described subset: CD45RO+ cells pooled with CCR7-negative TemRA cells. The DNA for the CDR3 is TGTGCCATCAGCTTCCTGGACGGACCTTATGGCTACACCTTC. As protein: CAISFLDGPYGYTF.